The TCR beta chain under discussion was sequenced for a study of shared clonotypes between healthy human individuals. The authors ran the assay at deep level. As processed by the authors: There were no quality scores in the junction-only immunoSEQ sequences, so filtering differed. Method: immunoSEQ multiplex PCR; TCRdb's copy keeps in-frame clones and lacks some. V and J calls and clone size follow that table, whereas D and trimming were derived from the DNA. The sample holds about 670,000 clones, less than 80% seen once. Memory CD4+ cells were the fraction left after CD45RA+ naive selection. Germline V CDR1 and CDR2: MNHNS, SASEGT. V was pared by 7 bases and J by 4 bases, with 5 bases of the junction left unmatched. The CDR3 sequence is 14 residues long.

The sequencing input was memory CD4+ T cells sorted from blood. The subset denotes: CD45RA-negative fraction. The clonotype originates from a woman under 40 in good health. This chain links TRBV6-1 with TRBJ1-3; 9 nucleotides agree with TRBD1. CDR3 nucleotide sequence: TGTGCCAGCATCGACAGGGGGGAGGGAAACACCATATATTTT. This sequence encodes CASIDRGEGNTIYF.